These 21 T cell receptor beta chains originate from one sample sequenced in a study of EBV T-cell therapy then PD-1 blockade in nasopharyngeal carcinoma. These TCRs are of unknown antigen specificity. Specified treatment: AdE1-LMPpoly-expanded autologous EBV-specific T-cell therapy followed by anti-PD-1 nivolumab. Here immunoSEQ multiplex PCR was the method, and the copy in TCRdb shows in-frame clones only, minus some. The sample has some 20,000 clones, about 87% seen once. The sequenced sample was CD8+ T cells from blood, obtained around day 60 from a patient whose treatment included autologous EBV-specific T cells and nivolumab. The receptors come from a man aged 35 to 55 with nasopharyngeal carcinoma.

This chain connects TRBV7-9 to TRBJ2-1; 7 nucleotides agree with TRBD1. The CDR3 runs to 14 residues. V gave up 2 bases and J gave up 4 bases; unmatched junction bases: 2. Looked up from germline, CDR1 is SEHNR and CDR2 is FQNEAQ (reference sequence). Here the CDR3 reads CASSLWGQYNEQFF. The CDR3 nucleotides are TGTGCCAGCAGCTTATGGGGACAGTACAATGAGCAGTTCTTC.

The chain carries TRBV4-1 and TRBJ2-3; 12 bases are shared with TRBD2. Losses at the gene ends were 1 base for V and 11 bases for J; bases not matched to a gene: 1. There are 13 residues in the CDR3. The germline gives CDR1 MGHRA, CDR2 YSYEKL. DNA of the CDR3: TGCGCCAGCAGCCAAGTGGGACTAGCGGGGCAGTATTTT. Its translation is CASSQVGLAGQYF.

This rearrangement joins TRBV6-4 to TRBJ2-3; the match to TRBD2 covers 9 bases. The CDR3 has 15 residues. The junction had 5 bases not matched to a gene; V was cut back by 3 bases and J by 4 bases. Germline loops: CDR1 MRHNA, CDR2 SNTAGT. The CDR3 protein is CASSDQAGGPDTQYF. The CDR3 region has the DNA TGTGCCAGCAGTGATCAAGCGGGGGGCCCAGATACGCAGTATTTT.

The chain employs TRBV9 and TRBJ1-5, with D unresolved. Looked up from germline, CDR1 is SGDLS and CDR2 is YYNGEE. The CDR3 is 14 residues long. V was shortened by 3 bases and J by 0 bases, with 7 bases between the two germline ends. CDR3 protein: CASSGGDSNQPQHF. The CDR3 coding sequence is TGTGCCAGCAGCGGAGGAGATAGCAATCAGCCCCAGCATTTT.

The chain combines TRBV12-3 or TRBV12-4 with TRBJ2-1; D gene uncertain. Trimming removed 8 bases from V and 8 bases from J, with 10 bases in between. The length of the CDR3 is 11 residues. The CDR3 coding sequence is TGTGCCAGCCGAATGACCCATGAGCAGTTCTTC. Amino acid sequence: CASRMTHEQFF.

The CDR3 DNA follows: TGCGCCAGCAGCGACTTCGGACAGGGGCAGGAGTTGTTCACTGAAGCTTTCTTT. Its translation is CASSDFGQGQELFTEAFF. The chain uses TRBV4-3 and TRBJ1-1, with 9 nucleotides matching TRBD1. V shed 5 bases and J 4 bases; nucleotides not matched to a gene: 17. This CDR3 contains 18 residues. Germline V lookup: CDR1 LGHNA, CDR2 YSLEER.

As for this clone: Different DNA sequences within this sample yield the same CDR3. This chain connects TRBV9 to TRBJ1-2, with D tentatively TRBD1 (6 bases). This CDR3 spans 14 amino acids. V was pared by 0 bases and J by 4 bases, with 10 bases between. Germline assignment: CDR1 SGDLS and CDR2 YYNGEE. The CDR3 loop reads CASSVGGRGYGYTF. CDR3 nucleotides: TGTGCCAGCAGCGTAGGGGGGCGGGGCTATGGCTACACCTTC.

A single count supports this clone. The genes are TRBV2 and TRBJ2-7, with no clear D. Germline V lookup: CDR1 SNHLY, CDR2 FYNNEI. CDR3 length: 13 residues. The V gene lost 4 bases and the J gene lost 2 bases, with 9 bases spanning the gap. The CDR3 sequence is CASSVGIPYEQYF. The CDR3 DNA reads TGTGCCAGCAGTGTTGGAATCCCCTACGAGCAGTACTTC.

The chain employs TRBV20-1 and TRBJ2-5, with 8 bases aligning to TRBD1. Germline values: CDR1 DFQATT, CDR2 SNEGSKA (reference sequence). The CDR3 has 11 amino acids. The J segment lost 2 bases and the V segment lost 7 bases, leaving 0 bases of the junction unmatched. The CDR3 here is CSGDRQETQYF. The CDR3 DNA reads as TGCAGTGGGGACAGGCAAGAGACCCAGTACTTC.

This sequence joins TRBV7-9 and TRBJ2-4; 7 nucleotides line up with TRBD2. The CDR3 contains 13 residues. V shed 5 bases, J shed 5 bases, and the junction held 3 bases outside the gene matches. CDR1 SEHNR and CDR2 FQNEAQ come from the germline V gene (reference sequence). The CDR3: CASSRGEENIQYF. DNA for the CDR3: TGTGCCAGCAGCCGGGGGGAGGAAAACATTCAGTACTTC.

The chain uses TRBV29-1 and TRBJ2-2, with D possibly being TRBD1 or TRBD2 (5 bases each). The CDR3 has 15 residues. Looked up from germline, CDR1 is SQVTM and CDR2 is ANQGSEA. V was cut by 1 base and J by 6 bases, with 15 bases left in between. CDR3 bases: TGCAGCGTTGAAGGGATGGGGGTTACGGCCGGGGAGCTGTTTTTT. This gives the protein CSVEGMGVTAGELFF.

This chain joins TRBV28 and TRBJ2-1; D remains ambiguous. CDR1 and CDR2 (germline): MDHEN, SYDVKM. There are 13 residues in the CDR3. The V gene lost 7 bases and the J gene lost 2 bases, with 9 bases spanning the gap. The CDR3 bases are TGTGCCAGCACCGGAAGGGCCTACAATGAGCAGTTCTTC. This codes for CASTGRAYNEQFF.

This chain links TRBV6-5 with TRBJ2-7; a possible D gene is TRBD2 (6 bases). The CDR3 is 13 residues long. Germline values: CDR1 MNHEY, CDR2 SVGAGI. Trimming stripped 10 bases from V and 6 bases from J, with 19 bases between. CDR3 residues: CATTLGLLGEQYF. CDR3 sequence (DNA): TGTGCCACAACCCTGGGACTGCTGGGCGAGCAGTACTTC.

The gene calls are TRBV6-5 and TRBJ1-5, with D hard to call. The CDR3 is made up of 12 amino acids. Per the germline V gene, CDR1 is MNHEY and CDR2 is SVGAGI. Trimming removed 6 bases from V and 14 bases from J, with 17 bases in between. The CDR3 sequence is CASRAGSYPEHF. The CDR3 coding sequence is TGTGCCAGCAGGGCGGGAAGCTACCCAGAGCATTTT.

This clone showed up just a few times. The chain uses TRBV19 and TRBJ1-1; perhaps TRBD1 as D (6 bases). The CDR3 totals 14 residues. Looked up from germline, CDR1 is LNHDA and CDR2 is SQIVND (reference sequence). V lost 7 bases and J 1 base, leaving 13 bases between the germline ends. The CDR3 bases are TGTGCCAGTAACCCAGGGGTGGGGAACACTGAAGCTTTCTTT. The encoded protein is CASNPGVGNTEAFF.

The V gene is TRBV5-6, the J gene TRBJ1-1, with 9 bases that match TRBD1. J gave up 4 bases and V 2 bases, and 6 bases lay outside the gene matches. Germline V gene lookup returns CDR1 SGHDT and CDR2 YYEEEE. The CDR3 spans 15 residues. CDR3 DNA: TGTGCCAGCAGCTTTGTTGGGACAGGGTTCACTGAAGCTTTCTTT. This codes for CASSFVGTGFTEAFF.

The CDR3 reads CASSSREEETQYF. The CDR3 DNA reads TGTGCCAGCAGCTCACGGGAGGAAGAGACCCAGTACTTC. This chain uses TRBV5-4 with TRBJ2-5; 7 bases line up with TRBD2. After removal of 3 bases from V and 3 bases from J, the junction contained 2 bases not matched to a gene. Germline V gives CDR1 SGHNT, CDR2 YYREEE (reference sequence). CDR3 length: 13 residues.

This sequence joins TRBV6-5 and TRBJ1-2; TRBD1 matches at 7 bases. The CDR3 has 15 residues. V was pared by 0 bases and J by 7 bases, with 8 bases of the junction left unmatched. Germline CDR1 and CDR2: MNHEY and SVGAGI. CDR3 amino acids: CASSYSLGGLAGYTF. As DNA, the CDR3 is TGTGCCAGCAGTTACTCGCTAGGGGGCTTGGCTGGCTACACCTTC.

The genes are TRBV27 and TRBJ2-7; the D gene is possibly TRBD1 (5 bases). Germline loops: CDR1 MNHEY, CDR2 SMNVEV (reference sequence). The CDR3 covers 12 residues. The V end lost 5 bases, the J end lost 3 bases, and 8 bases lay between the germline ends. Here the CDR3 DNA reads TGTGCCAGCAGTCCAACAGGCTACGAGCAGTACTTC. Translated: CASSPTGYEQYF.

The chain recombines TRBV7-3 with TRBJ2-2; 7 nucleotides align to TRBD2. In germline, CDR1 is SGHTA, CDR2 FQGTGA. The CDR3 runs to 17 residues. Trimming removed 1 base from V and 1 base from J; junction bases left unmatched: 6. CDR3 amino acids: CASSLSSGRVNTGELFF. The CDR3 region has the DNA TGTGCCAGCAGCTTAAGCTCAGGGAGGGTGAACACCGGGGAGCTGTTTTTT.

This clone was picked up one time. The gene calls are TRBV2 and TRBJ1-2; TRBD1 matches at 8 bases. J was trimmed by 1 base and V by 9 bases; bases with no gene match: 7. CDR1 and CDR2 from the germline V gene are SNHLY and FYNNEI. The CDR3 contains 14 residues. The CDR3 loop is CARTEDRDNYGYTF. As DNA, the CDR3 is TGTGCCAGAACTGAGGACAGGGATAACTATGGCTACACCTTC.